Below are 23 T cell receptor beta chains sequenced from a single sample in a study of OX40 agonist ivuxolimab in advanced cancers. Profiling relied on immunoSEQ multiplex PCR, and the TCRdb table lists in-frame clones only, not all of them. The sample holds tens of thousands of clones, 88% seen once. The material was CD4+ or CD8+ T cells sorted from blood, obtained in a trial of the OX40 agonist ivuxolimab. The origin of the receptors is an adult with an advanced solid tumor such as melanoma, head and neck, liver or kidney cancer.

CDR3 protein: CATGRRAGTDTQYF. The CDR3 DNA follows: TGTGCCACCGGCCGTAGGGCTGGCACAGATACGCAGTATTTT. V is TRBV19 and J is TRBJ2-3; no reliable D call. Trimming removed 10 bases from V and 1 base from J, with 15 bases in between. CDR1 is LNHDA and CDR2 is SQIVND in the germline V gene (reference sequence). There are 14 residues in the CDR3.

Here the CDR3 reads CASTGAGGTQYF. For the CDR3, the DNA is TGTGCTAGTACAGGGGCGGGGGGGACCCAGTACTTC. The J gene is TRBJ2-5, the V gene TRBV12-5; a weak D match, TRBD2 (8 bases). This CDR3 region has 12 residues. Between the trimmed V and J ends, which lost 8 bases and 7 bases, there was a span of 14 bases. Germline CDR1 LGHNT, CDR2 FRNRAP.

The V gene is TRBV6-5, the J gene TRBJ1-2, with TRBD1 matching over 11 bases. Trimming took 1 base from V and 4 from J; bases not matched to a gene: 5. The CDR3 is 16 residues long. Germline V gene lookup returns CDR1 MNHEY and CDR2 SVGAGI. Here the CDR3 reads CASSYFRTGGLYGYTF. CDR3 coding DNA: TGTGCCAGCAGTTACTTCCGGACAGGGGGCCTCTATGGCTACACCTTC.

The chain carries TRBV18 and TRBJ1-4, with D possibly matching TRBD1 (5 bases). This CDR3 has 18 amino acids. Per germline, CDR1 KGHSH and CDR2 LQKENI. V lost 0 bases, J lost 1 base, and 15 bases lay in between. The CDR3, as DNA: TGTGCCAGCTCACCACCGAACGCAGGGTGGGAAACTAATGAAAAACTGTTTTTT. Translation gives CASSPPNAGWETNEKLFF. Full variable domain (rest looked up from reference TRBV18 and TRBJ1-4): NAGVMQNPRHLVRRRGQEARLRCSPMKGHSHVYWYRQLPEEGLKFMVYLQKENIIDESGMPKERFSAEFPKEGPSILRIQQVVRGDSAAYFCASSPPNAGWETNEKLFFGSGTQLSVL.

This clone occurred a few times. The chain has TRBV6-5 and TRBJ1-1; the D gene is possibly TRBD1 (5 bases). The CDR3 loop spans 13 amino acids. V lost 6 bases and J 1 base, leaving 9 bases between the germline ends. Germline V gene lookup returns CDR1 MNHEY and CDR2 SVGAGI. In DNA, the CDR3 is TGTGCCAGCAGGGCAGGGTGGAACACTGAAGCTTTCTTT. Protein: CASRAGWNTEAFF.

J is TRBJ2-1 and V is TRBV19, with 7 bases that match TRBD2. J gave up 2 bases and V 1 base, and 5 bases lay outside the gene matches. The germline V gene encodes CDR1 LNHDA and CDR2 SQIVND (reference sequence). The CDR3 has 16 amino acids. The CDR3 DNA sequence: TGTGCCAGTAGTATAGGTGGGCTAGCGGCCTACAATGAGCAGTTCTTC. Translated, it gives CASSIGGLAAYNEQFF.

The chain has TRBV27 and TRBJ1-6; D gene ambiguous. The length of the CDR3 is 18 residues. V was pared by 1 base and J by 0 bases, with 13 bases between. The germline gives CDR1 MNHEY, CDR2 SMNVEV (reference sequence). CDR3 loop: CASSLWADPSSYNSPLHF. CDR3 DNA: TGTGCCAGCAGTTTATGGGCTGATCCGAGCTCCTATAATTCACCCCTCCACTTT.

V gene TRBV7-9 combines with J gene TRBJ2-1, with 11 bases identical to TRBD2. The CDR3 is made up of 14 amino acids. V was clipped by 4 bases and J by 10 bases; unmatched bases: 6. Germline V gene sequence: CDR1 SEHNR, CDR2 FQNEAQ (reference sequence). Here the CDR3 reads CASSSQTSGTEQFF. The CDR3 DNA is TGTGCCAGCAGCTCACAGACTAGCGGGACGGAGCAGTTCTTC. Together with reference TRBV7-9 and TRBJ2-1, the CDR3 gives the full variable domain: DTGVSQNPRHKITKRGQNVTFRCDPISEHNRLYWYRQTLGQGPEFLTYFQNEAQLEKSRLLSDRFSAERPKGSFSTLEIQRTEQGDSAMYLCASSSQTSGTEQFFGPGTRLTVL.

This chain uses TRBV30 with TRBJ2-7, with TRBD1 matching over 7 bases. The trim removed 4 bases at V and 10 bases at J, leaving 16 bases unmatched. The CDR3 is 14 amino acids. The germline CDR1 and CDR2 sequences are GTSNPN and SVGIG (reference sequence). For the CDR3, the DNA is TGTGCCTGGACCAGACAGGGCGGGTATTCCTACCAGTACTTC. Its translation: CAWTRQGGYSYQYF.

The CDR3 DNA sequence: TGCAGTGCTGATACGGTCTATGGCTACACCTTC. Translating it yields CSADTVYGYTF. V and J are TRBV20-1 and TRBJ1-2; D gene uncertain. This CDR3 has 11 residues. CDR1 is DFQATT, CDR2 SNEGSKA, per germline (reference sequence). Deletions cut 5 bases from V and 4 bases from J, with 8 bases between.

The chain uses TRBV5-1 and TRBJ2-1, with TRBD1 matching over 11 bases. Germline values: CDR1 SGHRS, CDR2 YFSETQ. J was trimmed by 7 bases and V by 0 bases; bases with no gene match: 3. The CDR3 has 15 residues. The CDR3 nucleotides read TGCGCCAGCAGCTTGGCCGGGACAGGGGGGAATGAGCAGTTCTTC. Encoded protein: CASSLAGTGGNEQFF.

This chain links TRBV27 with TRBJ2-1; 15 bases agree with TRBD2. The V and J ends lost 6 bases and 6 bases, in that order; junction bases with no gene match: 12. The CDR3 length is 18 residues. Germline CDR1 and CDR2: MNHEY and SMNVEV (reference sequence). For the CDR3, the DNA is TGTGCCAGCAGAAATCCGGGACTAGCGGGAGGTATAACCAATGAGCAGTTCTTC. The encoded protein is CASRNPGLAGGITNEQFF.

This clone was counted a single time. The rearrangement links TRBV25-1 to TRBJ1-2, with TRBD1 matching 7 bases. V shed 4 bases and J 4 bases; nucleotides not matched to a gene: 3. The CDR3 sequence is 13 residues long. Germline assignment: CDR1 MGHDK and CDR2 SYGVNS. The CDR3 DNA reads TGTGCCAGCAGTGGACAGGGACCCTATGGCTACACCTTC. Protein: CASSGQGPYGYTF.

This sequence joins TRBV7-6 and TRBJ1-3; D ambiguous. Between the trimmed V and J ends, which lost 1 base and 3 bases, there was a span of 10 bases. CDR3 length: 15 residues. CDR1 is SGHVS and CDR2 is FNYEAQ in the germline V gene. The CDR3 sequence is CASSLGSFVGNTIYF. CDR3 coding DNA: TGTGCCAGCAGCTTAGGCAGTTTTGTTGGAAACACCATATATTTT. Full variable domain (outside the CDR3, taken from reference TRBV7-6 and TRBJ1-3): GAGVSQSPRYKVTKRGQDVALRCDPISGHVSLYWYRQALGQGPEFLTYFNYEAQQDKSGLPNDRFSAERPEGSISTLTIQRTEQRDSAMYRCASSLGSFVGNTIYFGEGSWLTVV.

For the CDR3, the DNA is TGTGCCAGCAGCTTGAGGCTCTCTGGGGCCAACGTCCTGACTTTC. Its protein product is CASSLRLSGANVLTF. The chain carries TRBV5-6 and TRBJ2-6; D call uncertain. Germline V gene sequence: CDR1 SGHDT, CDR2 YYEEEE. Trimming removed 1 base from V and 0 bases from J, with 5 bases in between. This CDR3 has 15 residues.

This chain connects TRBV28 to TRBJ2-5; no clear D gene. Trimming stripped 4 bases from V and 4 bases from J, with 16 bases between. Germline CDR1 is MDHEN and CDR2 is SYDVKM. The CDR3 is made up of 15 amino acids. The CDR3 DNA sequence: TGTGCCAGCAGTTCCCCCGGTCAGCCCGGAGAGACCCAGTACTTC. It is translated as CASSSPGQPGETQYF.

This clone was picked up a small number of times. This sequence joins TRBV6-1 and TRBJ2-7, with 9 nucleotides matching TRBD2. The germline gives CDR1 MNHNS, CDR2 SASEGT. Germline trimming cut 4 bases from V and 1 base from J; bases unmatched to any gene: 8. The CDR3 is 16 residues long. Here the CDR3 DNA reads TGTGCCAGCAGTGTCTCCTCAGCGGGGGGATCCTACGAGCAGTACTTC. This sequence encodes CASSVSSAGGSYEQYF.

Of note for this clone: At one end the junction does not follow the germline gene, possibly because of a read error. The chain combines TRBV18 with TRBJ2-3, with D tentatively TRBD1 or TRBD2 (5 bases each). This CDR3 spans 15 amino acids. Germline V gives CDR1 KGHSH, CDR2 LQKENI. CDR3 DNA: TGTGCCAGCTCACCGGGACCGGCTAGCATAGATACGCAGTATTTT. Protein sequence: CASSPGPASIDTQYF.

This clone has a handful of counts. This chain uses TRBV2 with TRBJ2-7, with D possibly TRBD2 on 6 matching bases. Between the trimmed V and J ends, which lost 5 bases and 3 bases, there was a span of 14 bases. The CDR3 is 14 amino acids. Germline V gene lookup returns CDR1 SNHLY and CDR2 FYNNEI. CDR3 coding DNA: TGTGCCAGCAGTCCAGGGTGGGGGGACTACGAGCAGTACTTC. Amino acid sequence: CASSPGWGDYEQYF.

V and J are TRBV7-3 and TRBJ2-1; 9 positions agree with TRBD1. V lost 1 base, J lost 13 bases, and 5 bases stayed unmatched. Germline CDR1 and CDR2: SGHTA and FQGTGA. The CDR3 is 13 residues long. CDR3 loop: CASSLKATGGQFF. The CDR3 region has the DNA TGTGCCAGCAGCTTAAAGGCGACAGGGGGTCAGTTCTTC.

The chain is built from TRBV2 and TRBJ2-5; 7 bases match TRBD1. The CDR3 contains 15 residues. Germline CDR1 and CDR2: SNHLY and FYNNEI. The trim removed 6 bases at V and 2 bases at J, leaving 9 bases unmatched. Here the CDR3 reads CASRTGQKRQETQYF. The CDR3 bases are TGTGCCAGCAGGACAGGGCAAAAAAGACAAGAGACCCAGTACTTC.

The J gene is TRBJ2-3, the V gene TRBV4-2; TRBD2 aligns across 8 bases. Germline values: CDR1 LGHNA, CDR2 YNFKEQ. The J segment lost 6 bases and the V segment lost 1 base, leaving 9 bases of the junction unmatched. This CDR3 has 16 residues. The CDR3 here is CASSQAGSGARDTQYF. The CDR3 coding sequence is TGTGCCAGCAGCCAAGCAGGTAGCGGGGCCCGGGATACGCAGTATTTT.

V usage is TRBV18 and J usage is TRBJ2-3; TRBD1 matches 10 bases. The CDR3 runs to 15 residues. CDR1 is KGHSH, CDR2 LQKENI, per germline. Losses at the gene ends were 0 bases for V and 3 bases for J; bases not matched to a gene: 0. Here the CDR3 reads CASSPPDRGTDTQYF. CDR3 DNA sequence: TGTGCCAGCTCACCACCGGACAGGGGGACAGATACGCAGTATTTT.